These 14 T cell receptor beta chains share one sample of origin, sequenced in a study of blood T cells in healthy people across ages. The authors ran a second PCR of about 6 to 11 cycles using a sample-barcoded 5' primer and a J-beta primer mix. TCRdb called the 5' RACE reads again in MiXCR, with one record for every CDR3 protein. The sample consists of about 930,000 distinct CDR3 sequences, 25% to 30% of them appearing once. The same specimen was also included in a second study, on T cells of mothers and their children.

The sample comprised blood. Receptors originate from a woman between 40 and 55 years old in good health.

The genes are TRBV7-2 and TRBJ2-7; D perhaps matches TRBD2 (5 bases). Deletions cut 6 bases from V and 6 bases from J, with 12 bases between. Per the germline V gene, CDR1 is SGHTA and CDR2 is FQGNSA. CDR3 length: 12 residues. The CDR3 reads CASSRTGCEQYF. The DNA for the CDR3 is TGTGCCAGCAGTAGGACGGGGTGCGAGCAGTACTTC.

The V call is TRBV20-1, the J call TRBJ2-3, with 11 bases that match TRBD2. Germline CDR1 and CDR2: DFQATT and SNEGSKA (reference sequence). The CDR3 consists of 15 residues. V lost 3 bases and J lost 1; bases outside the gene matches: 3. CDR3 in amino acids: CSARSTSGGTDTQYF. Written as DNA, the CDR3 is TGCAGTGCTAGGTCGACTAGCGGGGGCACAGATACGCAGTATTTT.

The chain uses TRBV10-3 and TRBJ2-1, with TRBD2 matching over 8 bases. CDR1 is ENHRY, CDR2 SYGVKD, per germline. With V trimmed by 3 bases and J by 5 bases, 3 bases remained unmatched. The CDR3 consists of 14 residues. CDR3 region: CAISEVAGNNEQFF. As DNA, the CDR3 is TGTGCCATCAGTGAAGTAGCGGGAAACAATGAGCAGTTCTTC.

This chain links TRBV27 with TRBJ1-1; D ambiguous. V lost 5 bases and J 1 base, leaving 11 bases between the germline ends. CDR1 and CDR2 from the germline V gene are MNHEY and SMNVEV (reference sequence). There are 14 residues in the CDR3. This chain's CDR3 is CASSPSGRNTEAFF. In DNA form, the CDR3 reads TGTGCCAGCAGTCCCTCCGGGAGGAACACTGAAGCTTTCTTT.

Regarding this clonotype: A much larger clone lies a single base off, so this may be a read error. The chain employs TRBV12-3 or TRBV12-4 and TRBJ2-1; D possibly uses TRBD1 or TRBD2 (6 bases each). The CDR3 is 13 residues long. CDR3 nucleotides: TGTGCCGGCAGTTTAAGGGGGGACAATGAGCAGTTCTTC. Translating it yields CAGSLRGDNEQFF.

The V and J genes are TRBV28 and TRBJ1-2, with D hard to call. Germline-derived CDR1 and CDR2 are MDHEN and SYDVKM. The V end was cut by 6 bases, the J end by 3 bases, with 11 bases between. This CDR3 spans 13 amino acids. The CDR3 reads CASSTGRDYGYTF. In DNA, the CDR3 is TGTGCCAGCAGCACCGGACGAGACTATGGCTACACCTTC.

The chain links TRBV12-3 or TRBV12-4 to TRBJ1-4; D is unclear. The CDR3 runs to 12 residues. V gave up 6 bases and J gave up 8 bases, with 10 bases separating them. CDR3 DNA: TGTGCCAGCAGCCAAAACCCGGAAAAACTGTTTTTT. It yields the protein CASSQNPEKLFF.

This clonotype was recorded at least ten times. The genes are TRBV20-1 and TRBJ1-6, with D possibly being TRBD1 (6 bases). The CDR3 consists of 14 residues. Germline V CDR1 and CDR2: DFQATT, SNEGSKA (reference sequence). The V end was cut by 4 bases, the J end by 5 bases, with 12 bases between. For the CDR3, the DNA is TGCAGTGCTAATGCGGGGGCGGATAATTCACCCCTCCACTTT. It is translated as CSANAGADNSPLHF.

The chain has TRBV6-1 and TRBJ2-4, with TRBD1 matching over 9 bases. In germline, CDR1 is MNHNS, CDR2 SASEGT. The V segment lost 1 base and the J segment 3 bases; nucleotides outside the gene matches: 7. The CDR3 is 17 residues long. CDR3 sequence: CASSEDGTGWRKNIQYF. CDR3 DNA sequence: TGTGCCAGCAGTGAAGATGGGACAGGGTGGCGCAAAAACATTCAGTACTTC.

Only a few counts were recorded for this clonotype. This chain links TRBV15 with TRBJ2-1, with 12 bases that match TRBD1. The CDR3 length is 15 residues. CDR1 LNHNV and CDR2 YYDKDF come from the germline V gene (reference sequence). After removal of 3 bases from V and 8 bases from J, the junction contained 5 bases not matched to a gene. This chain's CDR3 is CATSSPGQGADEQFF. CDR3 coding DNA: TGTGCCACCAGCAGCCCGGGACAGGGGGCCGATGAGCAGTTCTTC.

J is TRBJ2-5 and V is TRBV5-1; D not certain. The CDR3 covers 12 residues. V was trimmed by 4 bases and J by 0 bases, leaving 4 bases between them. Germline values: CDR1 SGHRS, CDR2 YFSETQ. The CDR3 DNA follows: TGCGCCAGCAGCGCGTACCAAGAGACCCAGTACTTC. Its translation is CASSAYQETQYF.

J is TRBJ1-2 and V is TRBV9; no clear D gene. V shed 8 bases and J shed 1 base, with 12 bases lying between them. This CDR3 region has 13 residues. CDR1 is SGDLS and CDR2 is YYNGEE in the germline V gene. The CDR3 nucleotides read TGTGCCAGGGCCCTGGCAGTTAACTATGGCTACACCTTC. As protein: CARALAVNYGYTF.

This clonotype was detected a few times. This chain joins TRBV20-1 and TRBJ2-4; D perhaps matches TRBD2 (5 bases). The CDR3 runs to 14 residues. CDR1 is DFQATT and CDR2 is SNEGSKA in the germline V gene (reference sequence). Trimming took off 6 bases at V and 0 bases at J, with 12 bases between the two ends. The CDR3 coding sequence is TGCAGTGCGACGGACTGGGGAGCCAAAAACATTCAGTACTTC. This sequence encodes CSATDWGAKNIQYF.

The table lists this clonotype with a few counts. V usage is TRBV7-9 and J usage is TRBJ1-3, with D uncertain. This CDR3 comprises 17 residues. Germline CDR1 and CDR2: SEHNR and FQNEAQ (reference sequence). V was trimmed by 2 bases and J by 0 bases, leaving 14 bases between them. The CDR3 here is CASSLSGREASGNTIYF. The DNA for the CDR3 is TGTGCCAGCAGCTTAAGTGGTCGGGAGGCCTCTGGAAACACCATATATTTT.